This is a list of T cell receptor beta chains from one sample in a study of T cells in localized non-small cell lung cancer. Assay used: immunoSEQ multiplex PCR; TCRdb lists only in-frame clones, some missing. The data hold 34,000 or so clones, with about 92% observed a single time. Specimen: peripheral blood, collected before any cancer treatment. The receptors originated from an older female donor with stage I lung adenocarcinoma. Each CDR3 is given with its conserved first and last residue. The D gene is left open where the match is weak. Clone size is given for some rows only: seen once, a few or many times, or a class if the clone is expanded.

V,J,size,D,CDR3,DNA
TRBV18,TRBJ2-2,-,-,CASSPYREGTGELFF,TGTGCCAGCTCACCTTACAGGGAAGGAACCGGGGAGCTGTTTTTT
TRBV30,TRBJ1-2,-,-,CAWSVVGGYTF,TGTGCCTGGAGTGTAGTGGGCGGCTACACCTTC
TRBV28,TRBJ2-7,-,TRBD2,CASSLGLADYEQYF,TGTGCCAGCAGTTTAGGACTAGCAGACTACGAGCAGTACTTC
TRBV28,TRBJ1-1,-,TRBD1,CASANGGTGVTEAFF,TGTGCCAGCGCAAACGGAGGGACAGGGGTCACTGAAGCTTTCTTT
TRBV11-2,TRBJ2-3,-,-,CASSPSGVTDTQYF,TGTGCCAGCAGCCCCAGCGGAGTCACAGATACGCAGTATTTT
TRBV19,TRBJ2-2,-,TRBD1,CASNRQGNNGELFF,TGTGCCAGTAATCGACAGGGGAATAACGGGGAGCTGTTTTTT
TRBV6-4,TRBJ2-5,-,TRBD2,CASSDIPLAGSAETQYF,TGTGCCAGCAGCGACATACCTCTAGCGGGGAGTGCAGAGACCCAGTACTTC
TRBV12-2,TRBJ2-1,once,-,CASRLQTSGSLNEQFF,TGTGCAAGTCGCCTCCAGACTAGCGGTAGTCTTAATGAGCAGTTCTTC
TRBV19,TRBJ2-2,-,-,CASSQDTLLLNTGELFF,TGTGCCAGTAGTCAGGACACCTTACTATTAAACACCGGGGAGCTGTTTTTT
TRBV6-1,TRBJ1-5,-,-,CASKESEINQPQHF,TGTGCCAGCAAAGAATCAGAGATCAATCAGCCCCAGCATTTT
TRBV7-3,TRBJ2-2,-,TRBD2,CASSLRTSGGTGELFF,TGTGCCAGCAGCCTCAGGACTAGCGGTGGAACCGGGGAGCTGTTTTTT
TRBV13,TRBJ1-3,-,-,CASSALPGIQDTIYF,TGTGCCAGCAGCGCCTTACCAGGGATCCAAGACACCATATATTTT
TRBV10-1,TRBJ2-5,-,-,CASSPDGRGTQYF,TGCGCCAGCAGTCCGGACGGGCGAGGGACCCAGTACTTC
TRBV21-1,TRBJ2-7,once,-,CASSAGQGAWVFFYEQYF,TGTGCCAGCAGCGCGGGACAGGGGGCCTGGGTCTTCTTCTACGAGCAGTACTTC
TRBV21-1,TRBJ2-7,-,-,CASKCLVHQRYEQYF,TGTGCCAGCAAGTGTTTGGTCCATCAGCGGTACGAGCAGTACTTC
TRBV20-1,TRBJ2-5,-,-,CSARAPETQYF,TGCAGTGCTAGGGCCCCCGAGACCCAGTACTTC
TRBV15,TRBJ2-3,-,-,CATSRAGKGADTQYF,TGTGCCACCAGCAGAGCCGGAAAGGGGGCAGATACGCAGTATTTT
TRBV4-1,TRBJ2-3,-,-,CASSLGDTQYF,TGCGCCAGCAGCTTAGGGGATACGCAGTATTTT
TRBV5-6,TRBJ2-1,-,TRBD2,CASSLGTSGHNEQFF,TGTGCCAGCAGCTTGGGGACTAGCGGTCACAATGAGCAGTTCTTC
TRBV2,TRBJ2-1,-,-,CASSEAQGLSYNEQFF,TGTGCCAGCAGTGAAGCGCAGGGGCTCTCCTACAATGAGCAGTTCTTC
TRBV29-1,TRBJ2-3,-,-,CSVGGFFTDTQYF,TGCAGCGTTGGAGGCTTTTTCACAGATACGCAGTATTTT
TRBV7-6,TRBJ1-2,-,-,CASSLESGGAYYGYTF,TGTGCCAGCAGCTTAGAGTCCGGGGGCGCCTACTATGGCTACACCTTC
TRBV28,TRBJ1-2,-,TRBD1,CASSSTGDGEDGYTF,TGTGCCAGCAGTTCGACAGGGGATGGGGAAGATGGCTACACCTTC
TRBV28,TRBJ2-7,-,-,CASSADISYEQYF,TGTGCCAGCAGCGCGGACATCTCCTACGAGCAGTACTTC
TRBV27,TRBJ1-4,-,TRBD1,CASSSSEGQGATNEKLFF,TGTGCCAGCAGTTCTTCCGAGGGACAGGGGGCAACTAATGAAAAACTGTTTTTT
TRBV7-8,TRBJ2-7,-,-,CASSPGGVREQYF,TGTGCCAGCAGCCCAGGGGGGGTGAGGGAGCAGTACTTC
TRBV15,TRBJ1-1,few,-,CATSRGGLGNTEAFF,TGTGCCACCAGCAGAGGGGGGCTTGGGAACACTGAAGCTTTCTTT
TRBV5-1,TRBJ1-4,once,-,CASSRNPQNEKLFF,TGCGCCAGCAGCAGGAATCCCCAGAATGAAAAACTGTTTTTT